This record covers a single TCR beta chain. The antigen is undetermined. These data come from a study of OX40 agonist ivuxolimab in advanced cancers. General study results and limits: Near-lowest levels of clonal expansion characterized partial responders at 0.1-3.0 mg/kg.

Clones were read by immunoSEQ multiplex PCR, and TCRdb kept only the in-frame ones, dropping some. The sample lists about 73,000 clones, 85% to 90% occurring once. The ends lost 1 base at V and 8 bases at J; junction bases unmatched: 8. Per the germline V gene, CDR1 is GTSNPN and CDR2 is SVGIG (reference sequence). This CDR3 region has 14 residues. The J gene is TRBJ2-1, the V gene TRBV30, with 7 nucleotides matching TRBD2. This sequence was found in an adult with an advanced solid tumor such as melanoma, head and neck, liver or kidney cancer. Specimen: CD4+ or CD8+ T cells sorted from blood, collected in a trial of the OX40 agonist ivuxolimab. This CDR3 is CAWSGGVGGDEQFF. CDR3 nucleotide sequence: TGTGCCTGGAGTGGAGGGGTTGGGGGGGATGAGCAGTTCTTC.